The 19 T cell receptor beta chains given below trace back to one sample, sequenced in a study of blood T cell repertoires in COVID-19. Libraries were prepared by immunoSEQ multiplex PCR; TCRdb keeps only in-frame clonotypes and omits some of them. The data show tens of thousands of clones, over 75% seen once. The sample taken for sequencing was peripheral blood. The receptor source for this set is a man aged 65 to 79 with acute or convalescent COVID-19.

The chain recombines TRBV2 with TRBJ1-1; D remains ambiguous. The CDR3 sequence is 13 residues long. Germline V gene data show CDR1 as SNHLY and CDR2 as FYNNEI. V lost 4 bases and J lost 11, with 17 bases in between. The DNA of the CDR3 is TGTGCCAGCAGTGCGGGAGGCCGAGGGAGCGCTTTCTTT. Protein: CASSAGGRGSAFF.

The chain is built from TRBV6-5 and TRBJ2-3; no clear D. Germline values: CDR1 MNHEY, CDR2 SVGAGI. V was shortened by 8 bases and J by 1 base, with 10 bases between the two germline ends. This CDR3 has 13 amino acids. Written as DNA, the CDR3 is TGTGCCAGCGTCCGAGCTGGCACAGATACGCAGTATTTT. Translation gives CASVRAGTDTQYF.

The CDR3: CASSLARWQETQYF. CDR3 nucleotides: TGTGCCAGCAGCTTGGCCAGGTGGCAAGAGACCCAGTACTTC. V gene TRBV5-6 combines with J gene TRBJ2-5; D ambiguous. This CDR3 is 14 amino acids long. Trimming stripped 0 bases from V and 2 bases from J, with 8 bases between. Germline lookup yields CDR1 SGHDT and CDR2 YYEEEE.

This clone showed up just once. In nucleotides, the CDR3 is TGTGCCAGTAGTAGGAGCGGAGGACAGGGATTCTCACCCCTCCACTTT. As protein: CASSRSGGQGFSPLHF. The chain is built from TRBV19 and TRBJ1-6; 8 nucleotides align to TRBD1. Trimming cost V 4 bases and J 10 bases; bases outside gene matches: 12. The germline V gene encodes CDR1 LNHDA and CDR2 SQIVND (reference sequence). This CDR3 spans 16 amino acids.

This clone occurred a few times. The chain recombines TRBV28 with TRBJ2-1; 11 positions match TRBD2. The CDR3 contains 16 residues. The trim removed 3 bases at V and 3 bases at J, leaving 4 bases unmatched. Germline-derived CDR1 and CDR2 are MDHEN and SYDVKM. CDR3 nucleotides: TGTGCCAGCAGTTTCTCGCTAGCGGGGGGCTACAATGAGCAGTTCTTC. Its translation: CASSFSLAGGYNEQFF.

V usage is TRBV19 and J usage is TRBJ1-1; no firm D call. The CDR3 contains 17 residues. The V end was cut by 1 base, the J end by 4 bases, with 19 bases between. CDR1 and CDR2 from the germline V gene are LNHDA and SQIVND (reference sequence). For the CDR3, the DNA is TGTGCCAGTAGTATAGGTCGTCTTAAGCGGTCTGGCACTGAAGCTTTCTTT. Translation gives CASSIGRLKRSGTEAFF.

This chain uses TRBV11-2 with TRBJ2-3; TRBD1 aligns across 7 bases. The CDR3 runs 14 residues. From germline, CDR1 is SGHAT and CDR2 FQNNGV. V lost 5 bases, J lost 2 bases, and 4 bases stayed unmatched. CDR3 nucleotides: TGTGCCAGCAGCGCAGACAGGGTCACAGATACGCAGTATTTT. Translated, it gives CASSADRVTDTQYF.

In DNA form, the CDR3 reads TGTGCCAGCAGCCAATCTCCAGACCGGGGGGGCTACACCTTC. As protein: CASSQSPDRGGYTF. The rearrangement links TRBV16 to TRBJ1-2; perhaps TRBD1 as D (5 bases). Per the germline V gene, CDR1 is KGHSY and CDR2 is FQNENV. V lost 0 bases and J lost 8, with 13 bases in between. The CDR3 has 14 residues.

This clone turned up a few times. The rearrangement links TRBV11-1 to TRBJ2-3; D gene uncertain. Between the trimmed V and J ends, which lost 8 bases and 0 bases, there was a span of 12 bases. Germline V gene sequence: CDR1 SGHAT, CDR2 FQDESV (reference sequence). This CDR3 contains 14 residues. The CDR3 DNA is TGTGCCAGCCGCCAGGTTCCTAGCACAGATACGCAGTATTTT. This codes for CASRQVPSTDTQYF.

The chain uses TRBV29-1 and TRBJ2-3; 10 bases line up with TRBD2. Germline assignment: CDR1 SQVTM and CDR2 ANQGSEA. V shed 2 bases and J 7 bases; nucleotides not matched to a gene: 3. The CDR3 is 13 amino acids. CDR3 in DNA: TGCAGCGTTGAAAGAGCGGGGGGGTATACGCAGTATTTT. It specifies CSVERAGGYTQYF.

This chain uses TRBV7-9 with TRBJ2-7; 8 positions match TRBD1. This CDR3 contains 14 residues. Germline V lookup: CDR1 SEHNR, CDR2 FQNEAQ (reference sequence). The V gene end was trimmed by 6 bases and the J gene end by 5 bases; junction bases not matched to a gene: 9. CDR3 protein: CASSSTGQDNEQYF. The DNA for the CDR3 is TGTGCCAGCAGTTCTACGGGACAGGACAACGAGCAGTACTTC.

The rearrangement uses TRBV2 and TRBJ2-3; D call uncertain. V shed 7 bases and J shed 4 bases, with 18 bases lying between them. CDR3 length: 15 residues. Per germline, CDR1 SNHLY and CDR2 FYNNEI. Here the CDR3 reads CASKSRTLASDTQYF. The CDR3 region has the DNA TGTGCCAGCAAGAGTCGAACGCTTGCTTCAGATACGCAGTATTTT.

The V call is TRBV6-2 or TRBV6-3, the J call TRBJ2-3; unclear D gene. CDR1 and CDR2 (germline): MNHEY, SVGEGT. The CDR3 extends over 14 amino acids. V was clipped by 5 bases and J by 4 bases, with 13 bases between them. CDR3 bases: TGTGCCAGCAGTAACCCGGCGGCGGCAGATACGCAGTATTTT. Amino acids: CASSNPAAADTQYF.

This sequence joins TRBV19 and TRBJ1-4; D remains ambiguous. From germline, CDR1 is LNHDA and CDR2 SQIVND (reference sequence). CDR3 size: 15 residues. Trimming removed 3 bases at V and 0 bases at J, with 8 bases between. The chain's CDR3 is CASSMVAATNEKLFF. The DNA of the CDR3 is TGTGCCAGTAGTATGGTGGCAGCAACTAATGAAAAACTGTTTTTT.

The chain couples TRBV24-1 to TRBJ1-2; D is undetermined. The CDR3 is made up of 16 amino acids. Trimming took off 3 bases at V and 8 bases at J, with 21 bases between the two ends. The germline CDR1 and CDR2 sequences are KGHDR and SFDVKD. The CDR3 region has the DNA TGTGCCACCAGTGATCGATCGACCAAGGGAGTAGGGGGCTACACCTTC. It codes for CATSDRSTKGVGGYTF.

This clone was counted a single time. V gene TRBV7-9 combines with J gene TRBJ2-3; TRBD2 aligns across 12 bases. Per the germline V gene, CDR1 is SEHNR and CDR2 is FQNEAQ (reference sequence). Germline trimming cut 6 bases from V and 1 base from J; bases unmatched to any gene: 5. This CDR3 contains 16 residues. The CDR3 nucleotides are TGTGCCAGCAGTCCCTGGACTAGCGGGGGCACAGATACGCAGTATTTT. Its translation: CASSPWTSGGTDTQYF.

The chain joins TRBV19 to TRBJ1-1, with 11 nucleotides matching TRBD1. CDR3 length equals 15 residues. Per germline, CDR1 LNHDA and CDR2 SQIVND (reference sequence). The V and J ends lost 6 bases and 1 base, in that order; junction bases with no gene match: 4. The chain's CDR3 is CASSGTGGRNTEAFF. The DNA for the CDR3 is TGTGCCAGTAGCGGGACAGGGGGGAGGAACACTGAAGCTTTCTTT.

The V call is TRBV5-8, the J call TRBJ2-1; possibly TRBD2 for D (5 bases). Germline assignment: CDR1 SGHTS and CDR2 YDEGEE. Trimming left V 1 base short and J 10 bases short, with 18 bases between. The CDR3 has 15 amino acids. The CDR3 loop is CASSLNVARVEEQFF. CDR3 in DNA: TGTGCCAGCAGCTTGAATGTAGCGAGGGTGGAAGAGCAGTTCTTC.

A few counts support this clone. The chain is built from TRBV4-3 and TRBJ1-2; TRBD1 aligns across 7 bases. The CDR3 runs 14 residues. V was clipped by 0 bases and J by 4 bases; unmatched bases: 2. CDR1 and CDR2 from the germline V gene are LGHNA and YSLEER. DNA of the CDR3: TGCGCCAGCAGCCAAGATGCAGGGGGCTATGGCTACACCTTC. Its protein is CASSQDAGGYGYTF.